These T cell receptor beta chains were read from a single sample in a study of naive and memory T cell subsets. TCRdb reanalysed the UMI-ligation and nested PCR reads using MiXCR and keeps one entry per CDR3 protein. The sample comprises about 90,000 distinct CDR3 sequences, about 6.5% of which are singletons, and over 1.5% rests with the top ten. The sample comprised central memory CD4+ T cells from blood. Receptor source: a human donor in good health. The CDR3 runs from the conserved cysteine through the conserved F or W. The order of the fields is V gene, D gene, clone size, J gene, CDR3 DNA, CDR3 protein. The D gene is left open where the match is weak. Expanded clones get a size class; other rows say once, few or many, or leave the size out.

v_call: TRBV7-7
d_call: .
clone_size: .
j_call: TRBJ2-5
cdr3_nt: TGTGCCAGCAGCTTACTGCCAGGACAAGAGACCCAGTACTTC
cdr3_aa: CASSLLPGQETQYF

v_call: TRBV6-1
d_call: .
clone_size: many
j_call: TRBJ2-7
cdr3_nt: TGTGCCAGCAGTAAACACAGGGAGTGGGAGCAGTACTTC
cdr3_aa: CASSKHREWEQYF

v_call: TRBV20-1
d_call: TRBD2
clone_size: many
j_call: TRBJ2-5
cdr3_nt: TGCAGTGAGACCGGGACTAGCAGAAAGACCCAGTACTTC
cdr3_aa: CSETGTSRKTQYF

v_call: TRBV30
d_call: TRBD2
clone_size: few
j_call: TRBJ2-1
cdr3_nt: TGTGCCTGGAGACCAGCGGGAGGGTACAATGAGCAGTTCTTC
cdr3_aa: CAWRPAGGYNEQFF

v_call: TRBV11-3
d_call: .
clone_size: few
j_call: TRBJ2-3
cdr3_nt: TGTGCCAGCAGCCTCGGGACCGCCTCAGATACGCAGTATTTT
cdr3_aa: CASSLGTASDTQYF

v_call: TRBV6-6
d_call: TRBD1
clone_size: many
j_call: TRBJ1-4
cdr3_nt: TGTGCCAGCAGGGGGACAGGGGGCTCGGAAAAACTGTTTTTT
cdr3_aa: CASRGTGGSEKLFF

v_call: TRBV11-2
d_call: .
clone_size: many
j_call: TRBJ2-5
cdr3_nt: TGTGCCAGCAGCCCGGGGGAAGGGGGCCGGGAGACCCAGTACTTC
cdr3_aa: CASSPGEGGRETQYF

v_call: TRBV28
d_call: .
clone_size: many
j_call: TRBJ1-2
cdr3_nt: TGTGCCAGCAGTCAGACGACGTATGGCTACACCTTC
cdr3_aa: CASSQTTYGYTF

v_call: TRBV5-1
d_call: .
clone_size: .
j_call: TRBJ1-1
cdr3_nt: TGCGCCAGCAGCTTGGGGACACACAACACTGAAGCTTTCTTT
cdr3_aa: CASSLGTHNTEAFF

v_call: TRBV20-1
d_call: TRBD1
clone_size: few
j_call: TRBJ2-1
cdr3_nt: TGCAGTGCTAGGGACGGACAGGGGCTGAATGAGCAGTTCTTC
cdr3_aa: CSARDGQGLNEQFF

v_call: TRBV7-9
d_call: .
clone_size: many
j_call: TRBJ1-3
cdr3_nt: TGTGCCAGCAGCTTGGATCCGGGCCGCTCTGGAAACACCATATATTTT
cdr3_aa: CASSLDPGRSGNTIYF

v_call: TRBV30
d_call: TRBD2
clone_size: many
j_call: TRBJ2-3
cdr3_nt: TGTGCCTGGAGTGGGGCGGGGGATACAGATACGCAGTATTTT
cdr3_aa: CAWSGAGDTDTQYF

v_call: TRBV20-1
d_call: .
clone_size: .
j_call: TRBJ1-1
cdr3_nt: TGCAGTGCTACTTCCCGGGTCAGCAGAAACACTGAAGCTTTCTTT
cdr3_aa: CSATSRVSRNTEAFF

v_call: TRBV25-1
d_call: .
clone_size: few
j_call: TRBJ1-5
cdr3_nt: TGTGCCAGCAAATCGACGACAGCGGGCAATCAGCCCCAGCATTTT
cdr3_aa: CASKSTTAGNQPQHF

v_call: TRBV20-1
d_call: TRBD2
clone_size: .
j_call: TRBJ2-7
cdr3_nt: TGCAGTGCAAAGAGCGGGGTCCACGAGCAGTACTTC
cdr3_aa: CSAKSGVHEQYF

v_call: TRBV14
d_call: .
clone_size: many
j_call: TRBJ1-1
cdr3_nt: TGTGCCAGCAGTCTCGGCCTGAACACTGAAGCTTTCTTT
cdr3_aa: CASSLGLNTEAFF

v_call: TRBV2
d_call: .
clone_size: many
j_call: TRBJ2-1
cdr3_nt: TGTGCCAGCAGTGGAGACTCCTACAATGAGCAGTTCTTC
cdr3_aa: CASSGDSYNEQFF

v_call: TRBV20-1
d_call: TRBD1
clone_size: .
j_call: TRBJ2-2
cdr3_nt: TGCAGTGCTAGCAGACAGGGGCTAGCCGGGGAGCTGTTTTTT
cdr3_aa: CSASRQGLAGELFF

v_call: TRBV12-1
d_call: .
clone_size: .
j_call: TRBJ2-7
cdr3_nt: TGTGCCAGCAGCTCGCGGGGGACTAGCTTCCCCTACGAGCAGTACTTC
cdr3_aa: CASSSRGTSFPYEQYF

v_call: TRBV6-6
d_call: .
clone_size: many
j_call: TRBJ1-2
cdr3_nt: TGTGCCAGCATGCGACTTTCTAACTATGGCTACACCTTC
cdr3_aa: CASMRLSNYGYTF

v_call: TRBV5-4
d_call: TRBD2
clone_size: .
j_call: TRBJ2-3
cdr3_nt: TGTGCCAGCAGAAGTAGGCTAGCGGGAAGTTCCGATACGCAGTATTTT
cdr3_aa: CASRSRLAGSSDTQYF

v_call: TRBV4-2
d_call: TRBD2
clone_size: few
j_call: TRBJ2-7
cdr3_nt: TGTGCCAGCAGCCAAGAAGTGGGCGGGAGGGCCTACGAGCAGTACTTC
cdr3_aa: CASSQEVGGRAYEQYF

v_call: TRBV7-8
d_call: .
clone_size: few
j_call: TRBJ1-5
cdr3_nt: TGTGCCAGCAGCTTAAAAGGTGGGCAGATGACTGATCAGCCCCAGCATTTT
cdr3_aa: CASSLKGGQMTDQPQHF

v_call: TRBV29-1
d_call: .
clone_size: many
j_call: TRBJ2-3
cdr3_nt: TGCAGCGCTGAACGGTACCCGAGCACAGATACGCAGTATTTT
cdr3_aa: CSAERYPSTDTQYF

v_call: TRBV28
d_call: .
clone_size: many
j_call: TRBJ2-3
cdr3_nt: TGTGCCAGCAGGATTCAACCGGGTCGCTCCATTCGATCTCGCACAGATACGCAGTATTTT
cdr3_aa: CASRIQPGRSIRSRTDTQYF

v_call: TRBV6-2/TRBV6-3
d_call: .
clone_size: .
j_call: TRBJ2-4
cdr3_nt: TGTGCCACCAGTACAGCCCCCCTAGCCAAAAACATTCAGTACTTC
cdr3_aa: CATSTAPLAKNIQYF

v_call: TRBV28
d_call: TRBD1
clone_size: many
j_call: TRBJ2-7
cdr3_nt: TGTGCCAGCAGTAGCACAGGGGGCAATAGATACGAGCAGTACTTC
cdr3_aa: CASSSTGGNRYEQYF

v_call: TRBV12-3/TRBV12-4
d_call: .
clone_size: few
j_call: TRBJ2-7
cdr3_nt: TGTGCCAGCAGTTTACGGTCCCACGAGCAGTACTTC
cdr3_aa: CASSLRSHEQYF

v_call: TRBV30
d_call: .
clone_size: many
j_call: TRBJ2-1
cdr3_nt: TGTGCCTGGAGGCCACAGGGCGTAGGCTACAATGAGCAGTTCTTC
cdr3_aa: CAWRPQGVGYNEQFF

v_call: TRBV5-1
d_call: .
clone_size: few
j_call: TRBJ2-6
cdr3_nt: TGCGCCAGCAGTTTACGTGGGGCCAACGTCCTGACTTTC
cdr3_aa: CASSLRGANVLTF

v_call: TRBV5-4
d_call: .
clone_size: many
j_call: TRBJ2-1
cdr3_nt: TGTGCCAGCAGCTTGGTTTCTACAAATTCCTACAATGAGCAGTTCTTC
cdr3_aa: CASSLVSTNSYNEQFF

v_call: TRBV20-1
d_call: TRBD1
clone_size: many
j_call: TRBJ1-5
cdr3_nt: TGCAGTGCTAGAGGAGTACAGGGGGACGATCAGCCCCAGCATTTT
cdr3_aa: CSARGVQGDDQPQHF

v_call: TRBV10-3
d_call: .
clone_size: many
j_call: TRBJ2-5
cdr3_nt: TGTGCCATCAGGGACCAAGAGACCCAGTACTTC
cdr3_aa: CAIRDQETQYF

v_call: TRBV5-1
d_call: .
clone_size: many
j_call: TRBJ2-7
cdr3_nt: TGCGCCAGCAGGACCGGGACGGTGAGCTACGAGCAGTACTTC
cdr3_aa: CASRTGTVSYEQYF

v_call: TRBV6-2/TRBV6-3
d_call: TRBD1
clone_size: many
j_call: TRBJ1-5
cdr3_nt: TGTGCCAGCAGTTCATACAGGGGAATCGGTCAGCCCCAGCATTTT
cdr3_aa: CASSSYRGIGQPQHF

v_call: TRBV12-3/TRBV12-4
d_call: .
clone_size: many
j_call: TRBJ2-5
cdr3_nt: TGTGCCAGCAGTTTTAGGCTGGCCCGATGGACCCAGTACTTC
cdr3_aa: CASSFRLARWTQYF

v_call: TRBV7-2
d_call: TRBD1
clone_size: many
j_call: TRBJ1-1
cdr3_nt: TGTGCCAGCAGCTTAGCTGACAGGGGGGGAACTGAAGCTTTCTTT
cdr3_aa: CASSLADRGGTEAFF

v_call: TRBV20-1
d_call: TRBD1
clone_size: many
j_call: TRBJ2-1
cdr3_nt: TGCAGTGCTCCTCGACAGGGGTTCAATGAGCAGTTCTTC
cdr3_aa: CSAPRQGFNEQFF

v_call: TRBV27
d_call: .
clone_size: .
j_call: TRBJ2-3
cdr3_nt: TGTGCCAGCAGTCCCCCTCGGGGTAGGACGCAGTATTTT
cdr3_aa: CASSPPRGRTQYF

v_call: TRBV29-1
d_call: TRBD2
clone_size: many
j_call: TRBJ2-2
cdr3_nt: TGCAGCGTCGGGAGGACTAGCGGGGGGGCCCCCGGGGAGCTGTTTTTT
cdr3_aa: CSVGRTSGGAPGELFF

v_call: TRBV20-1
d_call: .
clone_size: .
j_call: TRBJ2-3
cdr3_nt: TGCAGTGCTGACCACAGGGATGGCACAGATACGCAGTATTTT
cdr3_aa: CSADHRDGTDTQYF

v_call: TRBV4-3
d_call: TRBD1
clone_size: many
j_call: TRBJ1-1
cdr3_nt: TGCGCCAGCAGCCAAGCTCCGACAGGGGAGGGTGAAGCTTTCTTT
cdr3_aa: CASSQAPTGEGEAFF

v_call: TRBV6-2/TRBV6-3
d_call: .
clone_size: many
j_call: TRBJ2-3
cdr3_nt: TGTGCCACCGCATCGGCGGATACGCAGTATTTT
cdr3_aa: CATASADTQYF

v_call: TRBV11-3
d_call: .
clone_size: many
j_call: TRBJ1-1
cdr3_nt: TGTGCCAGCAGCAGGGGCAACCGTCTGAACACTGAAGCTTTCTTT
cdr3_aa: CASSRGNRLNTEAFF

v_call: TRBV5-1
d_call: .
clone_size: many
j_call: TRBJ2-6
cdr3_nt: TGCGCCAGCAGCTTTGGCCAGGCTGGGGCCAACGTCCTGACTTTC
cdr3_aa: CASSFGQAGANVLTF

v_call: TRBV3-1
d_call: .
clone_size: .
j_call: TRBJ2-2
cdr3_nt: TGTGCCAGCACCACCGGGACCTCCACCGGGGAGCTGTTTTTT
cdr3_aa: CASTTGTSTGELFF

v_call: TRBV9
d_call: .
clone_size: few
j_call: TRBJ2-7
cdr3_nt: TGTGCCAGCAGCGAAAATAGCCCCGGCGAGCAGTACTTC
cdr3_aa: CASSENSPGEQYF

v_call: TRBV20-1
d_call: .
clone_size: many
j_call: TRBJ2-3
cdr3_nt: TGCAGTGCTACCCGGACCAGCGCAGATACGCAGTATTTT
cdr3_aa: CSATRTSADTQYF

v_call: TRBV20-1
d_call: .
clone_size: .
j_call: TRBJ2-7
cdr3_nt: TGCAGTAACCGAGTGGGGGGAAGGACCTACGAGCAGTACTTC
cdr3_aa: CSNRVGGRTYEQYF

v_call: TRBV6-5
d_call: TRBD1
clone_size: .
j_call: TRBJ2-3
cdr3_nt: TGTGCCAGCAGAGGGACAGGGGGCCGGACAGATACGCAGTATTTT
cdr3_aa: CASRGTGGRTDTQYF

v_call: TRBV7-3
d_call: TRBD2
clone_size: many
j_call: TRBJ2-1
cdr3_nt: TGTGCCAGCAGCTCGACTAGCTTGAATGAGCAGTTCTTC
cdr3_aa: CASSSTSLNEQFF

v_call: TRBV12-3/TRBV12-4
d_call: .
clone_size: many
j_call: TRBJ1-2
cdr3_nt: TGTGCCAGCAGTTTGGTCCTTCAGAGGGGCTACACCTTC
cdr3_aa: CASSLVLQRGYTF

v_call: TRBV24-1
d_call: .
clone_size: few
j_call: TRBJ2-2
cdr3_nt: TGTGCCACCAGTGCCCCGACAGGCAGGGCCGAGGGCACCGGGGAGCTGTTTTTT
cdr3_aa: CATSAPTGRAEGTGELFF

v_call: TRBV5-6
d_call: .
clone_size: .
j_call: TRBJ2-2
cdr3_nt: TGTGCCAGCAGCTTGTCGCCGACCGGGGAGCTGTTTTTT
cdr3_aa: CASSLSPTGELFF

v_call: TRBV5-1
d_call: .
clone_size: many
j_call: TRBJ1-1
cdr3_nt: TGCGCCAGCAGCTTGGTGGTGGGCGGGACTGAAGCTTTCTTT
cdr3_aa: CASSLVVGGTEAFF